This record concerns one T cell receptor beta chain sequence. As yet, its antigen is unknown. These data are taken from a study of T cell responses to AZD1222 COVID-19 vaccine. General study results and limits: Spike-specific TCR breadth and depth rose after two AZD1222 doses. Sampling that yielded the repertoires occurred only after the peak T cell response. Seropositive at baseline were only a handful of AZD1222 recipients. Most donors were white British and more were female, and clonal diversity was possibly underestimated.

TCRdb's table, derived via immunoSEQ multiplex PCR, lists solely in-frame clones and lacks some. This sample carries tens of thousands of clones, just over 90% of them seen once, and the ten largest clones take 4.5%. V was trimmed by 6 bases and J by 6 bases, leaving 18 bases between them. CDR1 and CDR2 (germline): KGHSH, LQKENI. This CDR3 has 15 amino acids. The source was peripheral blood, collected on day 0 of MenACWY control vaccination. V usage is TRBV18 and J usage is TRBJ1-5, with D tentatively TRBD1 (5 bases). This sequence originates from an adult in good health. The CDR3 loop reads CASSQVSGTGQPQHF. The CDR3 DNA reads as TGTGCCAGCTCGCAAGTTTCAGGGACGGGTCAGCCCCAGCATTTT.